The following is a TCR beta chain sequence with its context. The antigen is undetermined. The junction differs from germline at one of its ends, possibly a read error. This sample is drawn from a study of T cell repertoires in cytomegalovirus infection. About the research overall: CMV infection together with matching HLA type was indicated by public TCR beta signatures.

TCRdb reanalysed the reads using MiXCR and keeps one entry per CDR3 protein. The sample consists of some 400,000 distinct CDR3 sequences, approximately 30% of them appearing once. Study findings and constraints: Pooled public TCR beta family frequency picked out CMV carriers with the relevant HLA. HLA-C-restricted CMV clonotypes gave the most frequent clonotype in two of eight donors.

Germline V gene lookup returns CDR1 MNHGY and CDR2 SAAAGT. The CDR3 sequence is 15 residues long. The chain uses TRBV6-8 and TRBJ1-5; 7 nucleotides agree with TRBD1. The receptor comes from a human donor in good health (CMV status not recorded). Some clones in this sample may be carry-over from other donors' samples. The sample consisted of PBMCs. The CDR3: CASSVTGERNQPPHF. The CDR3 DNA sequence: TGTGCCAGCAGTGTCACAGGGGAAAGAAATCAGCCCCCGCATTTT.